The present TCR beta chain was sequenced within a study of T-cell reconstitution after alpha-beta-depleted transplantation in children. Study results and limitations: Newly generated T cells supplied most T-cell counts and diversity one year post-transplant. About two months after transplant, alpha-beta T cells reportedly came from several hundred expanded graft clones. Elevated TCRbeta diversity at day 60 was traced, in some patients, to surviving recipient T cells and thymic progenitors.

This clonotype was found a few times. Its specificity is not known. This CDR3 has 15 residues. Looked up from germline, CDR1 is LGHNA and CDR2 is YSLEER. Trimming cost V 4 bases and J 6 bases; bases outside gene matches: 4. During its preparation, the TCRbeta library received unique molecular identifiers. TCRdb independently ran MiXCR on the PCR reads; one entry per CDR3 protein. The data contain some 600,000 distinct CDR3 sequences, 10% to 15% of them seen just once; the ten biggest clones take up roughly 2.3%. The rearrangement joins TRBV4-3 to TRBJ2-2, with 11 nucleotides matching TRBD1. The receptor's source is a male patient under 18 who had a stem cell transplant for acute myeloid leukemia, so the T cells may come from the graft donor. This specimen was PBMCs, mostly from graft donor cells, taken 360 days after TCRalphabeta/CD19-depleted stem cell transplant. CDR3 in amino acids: CASSPGQGGAGELFF. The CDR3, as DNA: TGCGCCAGCAGCCCGGGACAGGGGGGGGCCGGGGAGCTGTTTTTT.